The 28 T cell receptor beta chains presented below share a single source sample, sequenced in a study of OX40 agonist ivuxolimab in advanced cancers. Data came from immunoSEQ multiplex PCR; TCRdb stores just in-frame clones and leaves some out. This table holds about 18,000 clones, around four fifths found once. Source: CD4+ or CD8+ T cells sorted from blood, taken in a trial of the OX40 agonist ivuxolimab. The receptors were sampled from an adult with an advanced solid tumor such as melanoma, head and neck, liver or kidney cancer.

This clone has a handful of counts. The V gene is TRBV5-4, the J gene TRBJ1-3; D unclear. This CDR3 comprises 14 residues. Germline-derived CDR1 and CDR2 are SGHNT and YYREEE (reference sequence). V was trimmed by 4 bases and J by 5 bases, leaving 13 bases between them. CDR3 sequence (DNA): TGTGCCAGCAGCCGGACGGAGCATCGAAACACCATATATTTT. Amino acid sequence: CASSRTEHRNTIYF.

The chain carries TRBV9 and TRBJ1-5, with D possibly matching TRBD1 (5 bases). Germline V gene data show CDR1 as SGDLS and CDR2 as YYNGEE. The CDR3 contains 14 residues. The V end was cut by 1 base, the J end by 6 bases, with 11 bases between. Written as DNA, the CDR3 is TGTGCCAGCAGCGTATCCTACGGGGGTCAGCCCCAGCATTTT. Translation gives CASSVSYGGQPQHF.

The V and J genes are TRBV5-5 and TRBJ2-7, with 8 bases lining up with TRBD2. CDR1 SGHKS and CDR2 YYEKEE come from the germline V gene (reference sequence). The CDR3 is 16 residues long. Germline trimming cut 0 bases from V and 3 bases from J; bases unmatched to any gene: 8. CDR3 DNA: TGTGCCAGCAGCTTGGGTGGTCTAGCGGGCTTCTACGAGCAGTACTTC. It codes for CASSLGGLAGFYEQYF.

This clone showed up just once. The chain combines TRBV15 with TRBJ2-1; 8 bases line up with TRBD1. The CDR3 is 14 amino acids. Germline lookup yields CDR1 LNHNV and CDR2 YYDKDF (reference sequence). The junction had 5 bases not matched to a gene; V was cut back by 5 bases and J by 5 bases. CDR3: CATSVDRGDNEQFF. CDR3 nucleotides: TGTGCCACCAGCGTAGACAGGGGAGACAATGAGCAGTTCTTC.

The V and J genes are TRBV7-6 and TRBJ2-7, with D maybe TRBD2 (6 bases). Trimming took 4 bases from V and 2 from J, leaving 12 bases between them. Germline CDR1 is SGHVS and CDR2 is FNYEAQ. The length of the CDR3 is 14 residues. Here the CDR3 reads CASSSRGGAYEQYF. The CDR3 DNA is TGTGCCAGCAGCTCGAGGGGAGGCGCCTACGAGCAGTACTTC.

The V call is TRBV27, the J call TRBJ1-1, with 8 bases fitting TRBD1. The germline V gene has CDR1 MNHEY and CDR2 SMNVEV (reference sequence). The CDR3 spans 15 residues. The V segment lost 4 bases and the J segment 4 bases; nucleotides outside the gene matches: 8. The CDR3 loop reads CASSSQGAGGTEAFF. The CDR3 region has the DNA TGTGCCAGCAGTTCCCAGGGGGCGGGGGGCACTGAAGCTTTCTTT.

CDR3 loop: CASSLQAPETQYF. CDR3 sequence (DNA): TGCGCCAGCAGCTTGCAAGCTCCAGAGACCCAGTACTTC. J is TRBJ2-5 and V is TRBV5-1; D gene uncertain. Looked up from germline, CDR1 is SGHRS and CDR2 is YFSETQ. Trimming left V 1 base short and J 4 bases short, with 8 bases between. The CDR3 is 13 amino acids.

The rearrangement uses TRBV11-2 and TRBJ2-7; TRBD1 agrees at 11 bases. The CDR3 totals 16 residues. The junction had 7 bases not matched to a gene; V was cut back by 1 base and J by 5 bases. Per germline, CDR1 SGHAT and CDR2 FQNNGV. CDR3: CASSLGTGGHVDEQYF. The CDR3 nucleotides are TGTGCCAGCAGCTTAGGGACAGGGGGCCATGTTGACGAGCAGTACTTC.

The count of this clone is one. This CDR3 reads CASSEGQGYTGELFF. The DNA for the CDR3 is TGTGCCAGCAGTGAAGGACAGGGGTACACCGGGGAGCTGTTTTTT. The chain is built from TRBV6-1 and TRBJ2-2, with 8 nucleotides matching TRBD1. This CDR3 has 15 amino acids. CDR1 MNHNS and CDR2 SASEGT come from the germline V gene. Trimming at V came to 1 base and at J to 3 bases, leaving 1 base not matched to a gene.

This clone is medium-sized. The rearrangement uses TRBV28 and TRBJ1-4; 8 nucleotides agree with TRBD1. Germline-derived CDR1 and CDR2 are MDHEN and SYDVKM. The CDR3 totals 15 residues. The V and J ends lost 6 bases and 8 bases, in that order; junction bases with no gene match: 11. Here the CDR3 reads CASRPTGAGREKLFF. CDR3 DNA: TGTGCCAGCAGGCCGACAGGGGCAGGAAGGGAAAAACTGTTTTTT. Full variable domain (rest looked up from reference TRBV28 and TRBJ1-4): DVKVTQSSRYLVKRTGEKVFLECVQDMDHENMFWYRQDPGLGLRLIYFSYDVKMKEKGDIPEGYSVSREKKERFSLILESASTNQTSMYLCASRPTGAGREKLFFGSGTQLSVL.

This chain joins TRBV7-6 and TRBJ2-6; TRBD2 matches at 7 bases. This CDR3 has 18 amino acids. The V gene's germline CDR1 is SGHVS and CDR2 FNYEAQ. V gave up 0 bases and J gave up 2 bases; unmatched junction bases: 7. Written as DNA, the CDR3 is TGTGCCAGCAGCTTAGCGGTAGGGAGGGTAACTGGGGCCAACGTCCTGACTTTC. This gives the protein CASSLAVGRVTGANVLTF.

The chain couples TRBV27 to TRBJ2-2; D gene ambiguous. V lost 1 base to trimming and J lost 7 bases, with 7 bases between them. CDR1 and CDR2 (germline): MNHEY, SMNVEV (reference sequence). This CDR3 is built from 13 residues. CDR3 region: CASSLFVSGELFF. The CDR3 DNA sequence: TGTGCCAGCAGTTTATTTGTCAGCGGGGAGCTGTTTTTT.

This clone was observed once. This chain links TRBV10-3 with TRBJ1-3; D uncertain. Looked up from germline, CDR1 is ENHRY and CDR2 is SYGVKD. V was clipped by 7 bases and J by 0 bases, with 19 bases between them. The CDR3 is 17 amino acids. The CDR3 here is CAINAREATSSGNTIYF. The CDR3 bases are TGTGCCATCAATGCCCGGGAGGCTACGAGCTCTGGAAACACCATATATTTT.

The V call is TRBV15, the J call TRBJ2-7; perhaps D is TRBD1 or TRBD2 (5 bases each). The CDR3 contains 12 residues. CDR1 and CDR2 from the germline V gene are LNHNV and YYDKDF (reference sequence). With 5 bases removed from V and 4 bases from J, the gap between germline ends came to 9 bases. The CDR3 region has the DNA TGTGCCACCAGCGGGACCAGTTACGAGCAGTACTTC. Protein sequence: CATSGTSYEQYF.

The chain combines TRBV9 with TRBJ1-3; D unclear. V lost 0 bases and J 2 bases, leaving 9 bases between the germline ends. The germline V gene encodes CDR1 SGDLS and CDR2 YYNGEE. The CDR3 is made up of 15 amino acids. The CDR3 reads CASSVDLRAGNTIYF. The CDR3 DNA reads TGTGCCAGCAGCGTAGATCTCAGAGCTGGAAACACCATATATTTT.

The chain is built from TRBV4-1 and TRBJ1-2; possible D gene TRBD1, 5 bases. The CDR3 consists of 15 residues. V lost 0 bases and J 0 bases, leaving 8 bases between the germline ends. Germline V gives CDR1 MGHRA, CDR2 YSYEKL. The CDR3 loop is CASSQDQGANYGYTF. The DNA of the CDR3 is TGCGCCAGCAGCCAAGACCAAGGGGCTAACTATGGCTACACCTTC.

The rearrangement links TRBV27 to TRBJ1-1; 9 bases match TRBD1. The germline CDR1 and CDR2 sequences are MNHEY and SMNVEV (reference sequence). The V gene end was trimmed by 5 bases and the J gene end by 3 bases; junction bases not matched to a gene: 4. This CDR3 comprises 14 residues. The DNA of the CDR3 is TGTGCCAGCAGTCCCGGACAGGGGCACACTGAAGCTTTCTTT. Amino acid sequence: CASSPGQGHTEAFF.

This clone appeared a few times. The CDR3 sequence is CASSDSFSGRWDEQFF. Here the CDR3 DNA reads TGTGCCAGCAGTGACTCGTTTAGCGGGAGATGGGATGAGCAGTTCTTC. The J gene is TRBJ2-1, the V gene TRBV6-4; 9 nucleotides line up with TRBD2. Losses at the gene ends were 0 bases for V and 8 bases for J; bases not matched to a gene: 8. CDR3 size: 16 residues. Germline V CDR1 and CDR2: MRHNA, SNTAGT.

This clone is classed as medium-sized. The rearrangement joins TRBV27 to TRBJ2-3; TRBD2 is a possible D gene (5 bases). Germline V gene lookup returns CDR1 MNHEY and CDR2 SMNVEV (reference sequence). V shed 8 bases and J shed 6 bases, with 15 bases lying between them. This CDR3 has 13 residues. The CDR3 DNA sequence: TGTGCCAGCGAACCCTGGCGGAGGGATACGCAGTATTTT. Protein product: CASEPWRRDTQYF.

This clone was observed a single time. The V call is TRBV13, the J call TRBJ1-1, with 8 bases aligning to TRBD1. Germline CDR1 is PRHDT and CDR2 is FYEKMQ (reference sequence). The CDR3 is 15 amino acids. J lost 0 bases, V lost 5 bases, and 5 bases had no gene match. The CDR3 is CASSPGTGMNTEAFF. CDR3 coding DNA: TGTGCCAGCAGCCCGGGGACAGGCATGAACACTGAAGCTTTCTTT. The variable domain in full, with the rest retrieved from reference TRBV13 and TRBJ1-1, is AAGVIQSPRHLIKEKRETATLKCYPIPRHDTVYWYQQGPGQDPQFLISFYEKMQSDKGSIPDRFSAQQFSDYHSELNMSSLELGDSALYFCASSPGTGMNTEAFFGQGTRLTVV.

Here the CDR3 reads CASSLRVPPYNEQFF. CDR3 sequence (DNA): TGTGCCAGCAGCCTCAGGGTTCCACCCTACAATGAGCAGTTCTTC. The chain recombines TRBV7-8 with TRBJ2-1; maybe TRBD1 (5 bases). CDR3 length: 15 amino acids. V was trimmed by 5 bases and J by 2 bases, leaving 13 bases between them. The germline V gene has CDR1 SGHVS and CDR2 FQNEAQ.

This clone was recorded only once. The rearrangement links TRBV29-1 to TRBJ2-7, with TRBD2 matching over 7 bases. V trimming: 4 bases; J trimming: 6 bases; junction bases outside the gene matches: 0. The CDR3 has 10 amino acids. Germline CDR1 reads SQVTM; CDR2 reads ANQGSEA. CDR3 sequence reads: CSVGTSEQYF. Written as DNA, the CDR3 is TGCAGCGTTGGGACTAGCGAGCAGTACTTC.

The V and J genes are TRBV7-8 and TRBJ2-3; 9 nucleotides align to TRBD2. CDR3 length equals 15 residues. Germline V gene sequence: CDR1 SGHVS, CDR2 FQNEAQ. With 1 base clipped from V and 1 base from J, the junction kept 0 bases outside the gene matches. CDR3 loop: CASSLGLAGTDTQYF. The CDR3 bases are TGTGCCAGCAGCTTAGGACTAGCGGGCACAGATACGCAGTATTTT.

V usage is TRBV9 and J usage is TRBJ2-2; 10 nucleotides align to TRBD2. Germline CDR1 and CDR2: SGDLS and YYNGEE. The CDR3 runs 17 residues. V gave up 1 base and J gave up 1 base; unmatched junction bases: 4. The CDR3 sequence: CASSVPLAGVNTGELFF. In nucleotides, the CDR3 is TGTGCCAGCAGCGTACCCCTAGCGGGAGTGAACACCGGGGAGCTGTTTTTT.

The rearrangement links TRBV27 to TRBJ2-7, with D maybe TRBD1 (6 bases). Trimming left V 2 bases short and J 7 bases short, with 9 bases between. Germline CDR1 reads MNHEY; CDR2 reads SMNVEV (reference sequence). There are 12 residues in the CDR3. The chain's CDR3 is CASSLEGGEQYF. In DNA form, the CDR3 reads TGTGCCAGCAGTTTAGAAGGGGGTGAGCAGTACTTC.

This chain links TRBV4-1 with TRBJ1-4; D not resolved. V shed 3 bases and J shed 5 bases, with 7 bases lying between them. The germline gives CDR1 MGHRA, CDR2 YSYEKL. This CDR3 is 13 amino acids long. CDR3 bases: TGCGCCAGCAGCCAGCTAGGAAATGAAAAACTGTTTTTT. Amino acid sequence: CASSQLGNEKLFF.

This chain joins TRBV19 and TRBJ1-1, with D possibly matching TRBD1 (5 bases). The V end lost 3 bases, the J end lost 1 base, and 9 bases lay between the germline ends. This CDR3 is built from 14 residues. Germline CDR1 and CDR2: LNHDA and SQIVND (reference sequence). The CDR3 spells CASSILGANTEAFF. CDR3 DNA sequence: TGTGCCAGTAGTATCCTAGGGGCGAACACTGAAGCTTTCTTT.

The chain employs TRBV7-9 and TRBJ1-4, with D perhaps matching TRBD1 (5 bases). Trimming cost V 8 bases and J 0 bases, with 10 bases left between them. Germline V lookup: CDR1 SEHNR, CDR2 FQNEAQ (reference sequence). This CDR3 is 14 amino acids long. The CDR3 region is CASAGPSTNEKLFF. In DNA form, the CDR3 reads TGTGCCAGCGCGGGGCCTTCAACTAATGAAAAACTGTTTTTT.